This T cell receptor (beta chain) comes out of a study of OX40 agonist ivuxolimab in advanced cancers. Study-level information: Those treated in dose escalation had hepatocellular carcinoma, melanoma, renal cell cancer or head and neck cancer. Prior anti-PD-1, anti-PD-L1 or anti-CTLA-4 therapy was allowed; 40% had some. Findings of the study overall: CD4+ and CD8+ blood T cells expanded clonally by week 6 at 0.1 to 3.0 mg/kg. Patients with a partial response at 0.1-3.0 mg/kg had among the lowest clonal expansion.

Clones were read by immunoSEQ multiplex PCR, and TCRdb kept only the in-frame ones, dropping some. The table records about 58,000 clones, roughly 83% of them present only once. There are 16 residues in the CDR3. Trimming removed 2 bases from V and 0 bases from J, with 12 bases in between. The germline V gene encodes CDR1 MDHEN and CDR2 SYDVKM. As to this clone: No antigen is known for it.

The V and J genes are TRBV28 and TRBJ2-3, with a possible D match to TRBD1 (6 bases). Sample: CD4+ or CD8+ T cells sorted from blood, taken in a trial of the OX40 agonist ivuxolimab. The receptor's source is an adult with an advanced solid tumor such as melanoma, head and neck, liver or kidney cancer. The CDR3 sequence: CASSLTPGVSTDTQYF. In nucleotides, the CDR3 is TGTGCCAGCAGTTTAACTCCAGGGGTGAGCACAGATACGCAGTATTTT.